This entry lists 20 T cell receptor beta chains sequenced from one sample in a study of sequential checkpoint blockade in melanoma. Treatment in this sample: randomized to nivolumab then ipilimumab (arm A) or the reverse (arm B). Libraries were prepared by immunoSEQ multiplex PCR; TCRdb keeps only in-frame clonotypes and omits some of them. Of under 20,000 clones listed, approximately 73% are singletons. Sequencing was performed on CD8+ T cells sorted from blood (inferred from file names), taken from a patient given nivolumab and ipilimumab in sequence. Source of these receptors: a human donor with melanoma.

This clone was picked up a small number of times. The chain carries TRBV14 and TRBJ2-1, with a tentative D call TRBD1 (5 bases). From germline, CDR1 is SGHDN and CDR2 FVKESK. The CDR3 length is 15 residues. The V end lost 5 bases, the J end lost 0 bases, and 11 bases lay between the germline ends. The CDR3, as DNA: TGTGCCAGCAGCTGGGGCAGCAGCTCCTACAATGAGCAGTTCTTC. It yields the protein CASSWGSSSYNEQFF.

The genes are TRBV7-9 and TRBJ2-3; 9 bases are shared with TRBD1. There are 15 residues in the CDR3. The V segment lost 5 bases and the J segment 1 base; nucleotides outside the gene matches: 4. CDR1 is SEHNR, CDR2 FQNEAQ, per germline (reference sequence). DNA for the CDR3: TGTGCCAGCAGCGGACAGGGGAGAGGCACAGATACGCAGTATTTT. Amino acid sequence: CASSGQGRGTDTQYF.

The chain links TRBV5-6 to TRBJ2-3, with D maybe TRBD2 (6 bases). Germline V gene data show CDR1 as SGHDT and CDR2 as YYEEEE. CDR3 size: 16 residues. Trimming shortened V by 4 bases and J by 1 base, and 16 bases separated the two germline ends. CDR3 DNA: TGTGCCAGCAGCCGGGGTGGAGGGCTCGGCACAGATACGCAGTATTTT. Protein product: CASSRGGGLGTDTQYF.

The rearrangement links TRBV7-9 to TRBJ2-7, with 13 bases that match TRBD2. This CDR3 has 17 amino acids. CDR1 and CDR2 (germline): SEHNR, FQNEAQ (reference sequence). J was trimmed by 4 bases and V by 0 bases; bases with no gene match: 6. The CDR3 is CASSLAGGTSGIYEQYF. The CDR3 bases are TGTGCCAGCAGCTTAGCGGGGGGGACTAGCGGGATTTACGAGCAGTACTTC.

Worth noting for this clone: A read error may produce the germline difference seen at one junction end. V is TRBV7-7 and J is TRBJ2-1, with D tentatively TRBD2 (7 bases). Germline CDR1 reads SSHAT; CDR2 reads FNYEAQ (reference sequence). This CDR3 is built from 15 residues. The CDR3 sequence is CASSLGGDLYNEQFF. CDR3 nucleotides: TGTGCTAGCAGCTTAGGGGGGGACCTATACAATGAGCAGTTCTTC.

This clone has more than one count but fewer than ten. The chain couples TRBV9 to TRBJ2-1; D might be TRBD1 (5 bases). Trimming removed 7 bases from V and 2 bases from J, with 7 bases in between. The germline V gene has CDR1 SGDLS and CDR2 YYNGEE. The CDR3 sequence is 12 residues long. CDR3 nucleotide sequence: TGTGCCAGCGGGGCGGCCTACAATGAGCAGTTCTTC. Amino acid sequence: CASGAAYNEQFF.

The chain carries TRBV6-5 and TRBJ1-5; no definite D call. The CDR3 sequence is 13 residues long. Germline V lookup: CDR1 MNHEY, CDR2 SVGAGI. Trimming shortened V by 6 bases and J by 4 bases, and 10 bases separated the two germline ends. The CDR3 DNA reads TGTGCCAGCAGCGCGCTGGAGAATCAGCCCCAGCATTTT. Its protein is CASSALENQPQHF.

The rearrangement uses TRBV6-5 and TRBJ1-2; D gene unclear. This CDR3 has 13 amino acids. Trimming removed 6 bases at V and 2 bases at J, with 10 bases between. Germline V lookup: CDR1 MNHEY, CDR2 SVGAGI. DNA of the CDR3: TGTGCCAGCAGCCCCCGGTCCAACTATGGCTACACCTTC. The encoded protein is CASSPRSNYGYTF.

The rearrangement joins TRBV6-1 to TRBJ1-2, with a tentative D call TRBD1 (6 bases). The CDR3 is made up of 16 amino acids. V was trimmed by 1 base and J by 2 bases, leaving 14 bases between them. CDR1 and CDR2 from the germline V gene are MNHNS and SASEGT. The CDR3 sequence is CASSEVWGRLNYGYTF. The CDR3 DNA is TGTGCCAGCAGTGAAGTTTGGGGGCGGCTGAACTATGGCTACACCTTC.

In this sample, this clone turned up a few times. The V and J genes are TRBV7-9 and TRBJ2-1; 7 bases agree with TRBD2. Per germline, CDR1 SEHNR and CDR2 FQNEAQ (reference sequence). CDR3 length: 15 amino acids. Germline trimming cut 0 bases from V and 7 bases from J; bases unmatched to any gene: 6. DNA of the CDR3: TGTGCCAGCAGCTTAGCGGGAGGGACCTTGAATGAGCAGTTCTTC. As protein: CASSLAGGTLNEQFF.

The chain couples TRBV4-1 to TRBJ1-5; 7 nucleotides match TRBD1. V gave up 4 bases and J gave up 6 bases; unmatched junction bases: 9. Germline V CDR1 and CDR2: MGHRA, YSYEKL. The CDR3 runs 15 residues. CDR3 region: CASSPDRDWGQPQHF. Here the CDR3 DNA reads TGCGCCAGCAGCCCCGACAGGGATTGGGGTCAGCCCCAGCATTTT.

V is TRBV19 and J is TRBJ2-1; a possible D gene is TRBD1 (5 bases). The germline V gene has CDR1 LNHDA and CDR2 SQIVND (reference sequence). The CDR3 is made up of 14 amino acids. V was clipped by 5 bases and J by 7 bases, with 15 bases between them. In DNA form, the CDR3 reads TGTGCCAGTAGTTGGGCAGGGTTAAGTAATGAGCAGTTCTTC. Translating gives CASSWAGLSNEQFF.

The gene calls are TRBV10-1 and TRBJ2-7; no definite D call. V gave up 3 bases and J gave up 2 bases, with 8 bases separating them. Germline V gives CDR1 WNHNN, CDR2 SYGVQD (reference sequence). This CDR3 has 13 residues. CDR3 DNA sequence: TGCGCCAGCAGTGATCCCGGAGCCTACGAGCAGTACTTC. Protein: CASSDPGAYEQYF.

The chain joins TRBV29-1 to TRBJ2-5, with 7 bases that match TRBD2. The J call may be mistaken, given a closer DNA end match to TRBJ2-7. The CDR3 loop spans 14 amino acids. Germline CDR1 and CDR2: SQVTM and ANQGSEA. This CDR3 reads CSVVWEGVSHEQYF. DNA of the CDR3: TGCAGCGTTGTGTGGGAGGGAGTTAGCCACGAGCAGTACTTC.

This chain links TRBV5-4 with TRBJ2-7; 10 bases map to TRBD1. The CDR3 has 15 amino acids. V trimming: 4 bases; J trimming: 4 bases; junction bases outside the gene matches: 8. Germline V gene sequence: CDR1 SGHNT, CDR2 YYREEE (reference sequence). The CDR3 loop reads CASSPRTGGRYEQYF. The CDR3 DNA sequence: TGTGCCAGCAGCCCCCGGACAGGGGGTAGATACGAGCAGTACTTC. The full variable domain, rest sourced from reference TRBV5-4 and TRBJ2-7, is ETGVTQSPTHLIKTRGQQVTLRCSSQSGHNTVSWYQQALGQGPQFIFQYYREEENGRGNFPPRFSGLQFPNYSSELNVNALELDDSALYLCASSPRTGGRYEQYFGPGTRLTVT.

The gene calls are TRBV10-1 and TRBJ2-7; D might be TRBD2 (7 bases). V was trimmed by 3 bases and J by 3 bases, leaving 9 bases between them. Looked up from germline, CDR1 is WNHNN and CDR2 is SYGVQD (reference sequence). The CDR3 totals 13 residues. The CDR3 region is CASSEAGHYEQYF. CDR3 in DNA: TGCGCCAGCAGTGAAGCGGGACACTACGAGCAGTACTTC.

The gene calls are TRBV7-2 and TRBJ2-7; tentative D call: TRBD1 (5 bases). CDR3 length: 15 amino acids. V was trimmed by 6 bases and J by 2 bases, leaving 17 bases between them. Germline V gives CDR1 SGHTA, CDR2 FQGNSA. In DNA, the CDR3 is TGTGCCAGCAGGTTTGACCCGACAGTCACCTACGAGCAGTACTTC. Translation gives CASRFDPTVTYEQYF. Full variable domain (missing parts from reference TRBV7-2 and TRBJ2-7): GAGVSQSPSNKVTEKGKDVELRCDPISGHTALYWYRQSLGQGLEFLIYFQGNSAPDKSGLPSDRFSAERTGGSVSTLTIQRTQQEDSAVYLCASRFDPTVTYEQYFGPGTRLTVT.

This clone appeared a single time. V gene TRBV10-3 combines with J gene TRBJ2-1, with 11 positions matching TRBD2. This CDR3 has 15 amino acids. Germline loops: CDR1 ENHRY, CDR2 SYGVKD. V dropped 4 bases and J dropped 7; count of bases not matched to a gene: 6. Written as DNA, the CDR3 is TGTGCCATCAGTGGGGTTAGCGGGGGGGGGAATGAGCAGTTCTTC. It codes for CAISGVSGGGNEQFF.

This chain uses TRBV14 with TRBJ2-7; possible D gene TRBD1, 5 bases. The CDR3 sequence is 15 residues long. Germline-derived CDR1 and CDR2 are SGHDN and FVKESK. Trimming pared 1 base from V and 0 bases from J, leaving 10 bases between. CDR3 in amino acids: CASSQGFQGSYEQYF. The CDR3 DNA is TGTGCCAGCAGCCAAGGCTTCCAGGGCTCCTACGAGCAGTACTTC.

The V call is TRBV14, the J call TRBJ2-3; TRBD2 matches 10 bases. Germline-derived CDR1 and CDR2 are SGHDN and FVKESK. The CDR3 has 15 residues. The J segment lost 4 bases and the V segment lost 3 bases, leaving 4 bases of the junction unmatched. This chain's CDR3 is CASSQLAGVPDTQYF. DNA for the CDR3: TGTGCCAGCAGCCAGCTAGCGGGAGTCCCAGATACGCAGTATTTT.